This is a list of T cell receptor beta chains from one sample in a study of blood T cell repertoires in COVID-19. The repertoire was sequenced with immunoSEQ multiplex PCR; TCRdb's copy has only in-frame clones and lacks some. The sample carries 140,000 to 150,000 clones, roughly 76% recorded once. Input material: peripheral blood. These receptors all stem from a human donor with acute or convalescent COVID-19. The donor label of this sample is uncertain. Each CDR3 is given with its conserved first and last residue. Fields, in order: V gene, clone size, J gene, D gene, CDR3 DNA, CDR3 protein. D genes are given only for firm matches. Some rows mark clone size as missing; the rest say once, few, many or name a class of expanded clone.

TRBV5-5	NA	TRBJ1-4	TRBD1	TGTGCCAGCAGCTTCCAGACAGGGCCTAATGAAAAACTGTTTTTT	CASSFQTGPNEKLFF
TRBV24-1	few	TRBJ2-3	NA	TGTGCCACCAGTGATTTGCGGTCTTCCCAACCAGATACGCAGTATTTT	CATSDLRSSQPDTQYF
TRBV5-4	NA	TRBJ2-2	NA	TGTGCCAGCAGCTCCAGGGGTCCGTTGGCCGGGGAGCTGTTTTTT	CASSSRGPLAGELFF
TRBV23-1	NA	TRBJ1-1	NA	TGCGCCAGCAGTCAATCGGAGGAGGGAGGGACTGAAGCTTTCTTT	CASSQSEEGGTEAFF
TRBV6-5	NA	TRBJ1-2	TRBD1	TGTGCCACCGGACAGGGAAGGACCTATGGCTACACCTTC	CATGQGRTYGYTF
TRBV3-1/TRBV3-2	NA	TRBJ1-3	TRBD1	TGTGCCAGCAGCTCCCCGGGACAGATATATTTT	CASSSPGQIYF
TRBV28	NA	TRBJ1-6	NA	TGTGCCAGCAGCATCAGCACCGGGACTCCTAATTCACCCCTCCACTTT	CASSISTGTPNSPLHF
TRBV29-1	NA	TRBJ2-1	NA	TGCAGCGTTTCCGGGACTTTTAATGAGCAGTTCTTC	CSVSGTFNEQFF
TRBV20-1	NA	TRBJ1-2	NA	TGCAGACAGGGAGTCGGCTACACCTTC	CRQGVGYTF
TRBV15	NA	TRBJ1-6	NA	TGTGCCACCAGCCCCCGGGGAGATTCACCCCTCCACTTT	CATSPRGDSPLHF
TRBV24-1	NA	TRBJ1-4	TRBD1	TGTGCCACCAGCCCCGGGACAGGGAACGAAAAACTGTTTTTT	CATSPGTGNEKLFF
TRBV30	NA	TRBJ2-1	NA	TGTGCCTGGAGTGCGGCGGGGAATGAGCAGTTCTTC	CAWSAAGNEQFF
TRBV19	NA	TRBJ2-1	TRBD2	TGTGCCAGTAGCCCAGAAGGCGGGGGAAGTACCTACAATGAGCAGTTCTTC	CASSPEGGGSTYNEQFF
TRBV7-9	few	TRBJ1-1	TRBD1	TGTGCCAGCAGCTTCCAGGGGGCTTACACTGAAGCTTTCTTT	CASSFQGAYTEAFF
TRBV30	NA	TRBJ1-1	NA	TGTGCCTGGAGTGTAGGAGGCCTTTCCACTGAAGCTTTCTTT	CAWSVGGLSTEAFF
TRBV4-1	NA	TRBJ2-5	TRBD2	TGCGCCAGCAGCCTGGTCCCCGGGACTAGCGGGGGGGCAGGGGAGACCCAGTACTTC	CASSLVPGTSGGAGETQYF
TRBV12-3/TRBV12-4	NA	TRBJ1-2	NA	TGTGCCAGCAGTTTACAGGAGGGTGAAGGCTACACCTTC	CASSLQEGEGYTF
TRBV7-3	NA	TRBJ2-5	NA	TGTGCCAGCAGCTTAATTAGGGGTCCCCGGGAGACCCAGTACTTC	CASSLIRGPRETQYF
TRBV3-1/TRBV3-2	NA	TRBJ2-1	NA	TGTGCCAGCAGCCTCCTAGGGACACCTCGCAATGAGCAGTTCTTC	CASSLLGTPRNEQFF
TRBV2	NA	TRBJ2-2	NA	TGTGCCAGCAGTGAAGGCAGGACAAGTACCGGGGAGCTGTTTTTT	CASSEGRTSTGELFF
TRBV7-8	NA	TRBJ1-5	TRBD1	TGTGCCAGCAGCGAGCCGGGACAGGGCAATCAGCCCCAGCATTTT	CASSEPGQGNQPQHF
TRBV2	NA	TRBJ1-5	TRBD1	TGTGCCAGCAAATCCCCGGGACAGGTAACGGGTCAGCCCCAGCATTTT	CASKSPGQVTGQPQHF
TRBV10-3	NA	TRBJ1-2	NA	TGTGCCATCAGTGACGCGAACTATGGCTACACCTTC	CAISDANYGYTF
TRBV29-1	NA	TRBJ2-7	NA	TGCAGCGTTGCCAGGGGACCCTACGAGCAGTACTTC	CSVARGPYEQYF
TRBV3-1/TRBV3-2	NA	TRBJ2-2	NA	TGTGCCAGCAGGGTGAATAGCGGAACCGGGGAGCTGTTTTTT	CASRVNSGTGELFF